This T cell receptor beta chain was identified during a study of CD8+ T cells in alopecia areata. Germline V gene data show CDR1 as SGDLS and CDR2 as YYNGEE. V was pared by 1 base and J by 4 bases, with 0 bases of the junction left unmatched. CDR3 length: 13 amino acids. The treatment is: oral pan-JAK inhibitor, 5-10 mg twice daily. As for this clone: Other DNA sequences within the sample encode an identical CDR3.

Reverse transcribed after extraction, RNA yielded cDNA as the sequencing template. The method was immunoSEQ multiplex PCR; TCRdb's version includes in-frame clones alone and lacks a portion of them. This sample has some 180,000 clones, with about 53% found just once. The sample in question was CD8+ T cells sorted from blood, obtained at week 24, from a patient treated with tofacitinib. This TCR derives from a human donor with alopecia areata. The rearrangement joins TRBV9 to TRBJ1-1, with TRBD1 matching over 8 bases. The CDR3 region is CASSVTGGTEAFF. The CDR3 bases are TGTGCCAGCAGCGTAACAGGGGGCACTGAAGCTTTCTTT.